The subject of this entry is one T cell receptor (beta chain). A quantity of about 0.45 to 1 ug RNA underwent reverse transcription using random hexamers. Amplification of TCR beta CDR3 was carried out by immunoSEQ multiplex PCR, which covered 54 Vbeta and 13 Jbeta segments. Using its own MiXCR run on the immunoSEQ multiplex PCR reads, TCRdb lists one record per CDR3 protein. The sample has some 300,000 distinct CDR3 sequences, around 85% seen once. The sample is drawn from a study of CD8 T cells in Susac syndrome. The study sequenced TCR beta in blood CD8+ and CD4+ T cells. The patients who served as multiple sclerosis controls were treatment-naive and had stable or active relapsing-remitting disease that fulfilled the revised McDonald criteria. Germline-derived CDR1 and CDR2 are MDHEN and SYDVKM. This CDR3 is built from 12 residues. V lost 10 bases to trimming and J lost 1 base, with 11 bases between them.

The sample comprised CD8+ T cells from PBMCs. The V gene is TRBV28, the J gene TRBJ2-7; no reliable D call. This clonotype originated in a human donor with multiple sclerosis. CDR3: CATRTPSYEQYF. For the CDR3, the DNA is TGTGCCACCCGGACCCCTTCCTACGAGCAGTACTTC.